This entry is about one T cell receptor beta chain. The data derive from a study of beta chain features in type 1 diabetes. Isolated RNA was reverse transcribed in full, so expressed TCRB transcripts were sequenced. The assay was immunoSEQ multiplex PCR, and TCRdb's table has in-frame clones only and misses some. The sample yields 850,000 to 900,000 clones, 17% seen once. This clonotype was sampled from a woman younger than 30 in good health. Input material: naive CD4+ T cells from blood.

CDR3 loop: CASSSRGRGNNEQFF. For the CDR3, the DNA is TGTGCCAGCAGTTCCCGCGGCAGGGGGAATAATGAGCAGTTCTTC. The rearrangement uses TRBV6-1 and TRBJ2-1; TRBD1 agrees at 7 bases. The CDR3 totals 15 residues. J lost 7 bases, V lost 5 bases, and 11 bases had no gene match. Germline-derived CDR1 and CDR2 are MNHNS and SASEGT.